This is a list of T cell receptor beta chains from one sample in a study of CD8+CD57+ T cells in acquired aplastic anemia. TCRdb re-analysed the reads in MiXCR, keeping a single row per CDR3 protein. Among some 180,000 distinct CDR3 sequences listed, roughly three fifths were seen once. The specimen was sorted CD4+, CD8+, or CD8+CD57+ T cells (not recorded which) from PBMCs. These receptor sequences come from a human donor with aplastic anemia. Each CDR3 is given with its conserved first and last residue. Fields, in order: V gene, J gene, D gene, clone size, CDR3 protein, CDR3 DNA. D genes are given only for firm matches. Size is omitted from some rows. Given values are once, few, many or a class for expanded clones.

V: TRBV10-3; J: TRBJ2-1; D: TRBD2; size: .; CDR3: CAIMAGGGNEQFF; DNA: TGTGCCATCATGGCGGGAGGGGGAAATGAGCAGTTCTTC
V: TRBV5-1; J: TRBJ2-3; D: TRBD1; size: .; CDR3: CASSLGTGADTQYF; DNA: TGCGCCAGCAGCTTGGGGACAGGGGCAGATACGCAGTATTTT
V: TRBV6-5; J: TRBJ2-2; D: .; size: .; CDR3: CASSLTQGTGELFF; DNA: TGTGCCAGCAGTCTCACTCAGGGTACCGGGGAGCTGTTTTTT
V: TRBV7-6; J: TRBJ2-5; D: .; size: .; CDR3: CASSLVPGEEETQYF; DNA: TGTGCCAGCAGCTTAGTTCCGGGAGAGGAAGAGACCCAGTACTTC
V: TRBV15; J: TRBJ1-4; D: .; size: .; CDR3: CATGRRNEKLFF; DNA: TGTGCCACCGGACGGAGGAATGAAAAACTGTTTTTT
V: TRBV24-1; J: TRBJ2-3; D: .; size: .; CDR3: CATSLPGVDTQYF; DNA: TGTGCCACCAGTCTTCCGGGTGTGGATACGCAGTATTTT
V: TRBV29-1; J: TRBJ2-7; D: .; size: many; CDR3: CSVASQFYEQYF; DNA: TGCAGCGTTGCTTCACAGTTCTACGAGCAGTACTTC
V: TRBV29-1; J: TRBJ1-5; D: .; size: .; CDR3: CSVAKAGSNQPQHF; DNA: TGCAGCGTCGCTAAGGCAGGTAGCAATCAGCCCCAGCATTTT
V: TRBV2; J: TRBJ2-5; D: .; size: .; CDR3: CASSENRDQETQYF; DNA: TGTGCCAGCAGTGAAAACAGGGACCAAGAGACCCAGTACTTC
V: TRBV19; J: TRBJ1-1; D: TRBD1; size: .; CDR3: CASSPLTGAEAFF; DNA: TGTGCCAGTAGTCCCCTGACAGGGGCTGAAGCTTTCTTT
V: TRBV19; J: TRBJ1-2; D: TRBD1; size: .; CDR3: CASSTTGTGSPNYGYTF; DNA: TGTGCCAGTAGTACCACCGGGACAGGGTCTCCCAACTATGGCTACACCTTC
V: TRBV2; J: TRBJ2-7; D: TRBD2; size: .; CDR3: CASSARWTSGYEQYF; DNA: TGTGCCAGCAGCGCCAGGTGGACTAGCGGCTACGAGCAGTACTTC
V: TRBV25-1; J: TRBJ2-2; D: .; size: .; CDR3: CASSTPSEVGELFF; DNA: TGTGCCAGCAGTACCCCTTCGGAGGTTGGGGAGCTGTTTTTT
V: TRBV7-9; J: TRBJ2-5; D: TRBD2; size: .; CDR3: CASSPGTSGREETQYF; DNA: TGTGCCAGCAGCCCCGGGACTAGCGGGAGAGAAGAGACCCAGTACTTC
V: TRBV10-3; J: TRBJ2-7; D: TRBD2; size: once; CDR3: CATQGGVTHEQYF; DNA: TGTGCCACCCAGGGAGGGGTCACCCACGAGCAGTACTTC
V: TRBV2; J: TRBJ1-4; D: TRBD1; size: .; CDR3: CASTSGTGDEKLFF; DNA: TGTGCCAGCACATCGGGAACAGGGGATGAAAAACTGTTTTTT
V: TRBV9; J: TRBJ1-1; D: .; size: .; CDR3: CASGQQTNTEAFF; DNA: TGTGCCAGCGGGCAGCAAACTAACACTGAAGCTTTCTTT
V: TRBV4-2; J: TRBJ1-2; D: TRBD1; size: .; CDR3: CASSPTGQGYGYTF; DNA: TGTGCCAGCAGCCCGACGGGACAGGGATATGGCTACACCTTC
V: TRBV7-9; J: TRBJ1-6; D: .; size: once; CDR3: CASSQKGRGSPLHF; DNA: TGTGCCAGCAGTCAGAAGGGAAGGGGCTCACCCCTCCACTTT
V: TRBV10-3; J: TRBJ2-5; D: .; size: .; CDR3: CAISESRAGLETQYF; DNA: TGTGCCATCAGTGAGAGCCGGGCCGGGCTGGAGACCCAGTACTTC
V: TRBV25-1; J: TRBJ2-3; D: .; size: .; CDR3: CASSDRRGADTQYF; DNA: TGTGCCAGCAGTGATCGCAGGGGGGCAGATACGCAGTATTTT
V: TRBV5-1; J: TRBJ2-5; D: TRBD2; size: .; CDR3: CASGGLAVQETQYF; DNA: TGTGCCAGCGGAGGACTAGCGGTCCAAGAGACCCAGTACTTC
V: TRBV29-1; J: TRBJ1-1; D: .; size: .; CDR3: CSVLGVGTEAFF; DNA: TGCAGCGTCCTCGGGGTTGGAACTGAAGCTTTCTTT
V: TRBV19; J: TRBJ1-5; D: TRBD1; size: .; CDR3: CASSTGWDSNQPQHF; DNA: TGTGCCAGTAGTACCGGCTGGGACAGTAACCAGCCCCAGCATTTT
V: TRBV20-1; J: TRBJ2-1; D: TRBD2; size: few; CDR3: CSAPRGGVDNEQFF; DNA: TGCAGTGCACCGCGGGGGGGCGTTGACAATGAGCAGTTCTTC
V: TRBV10-3; J: TRBJ1-2; D: .; size: .; CDR3: CAIKGDSDYGYTF; DNA: TGTGCCATCAAAGGAGACAGCGACTATGGCTACACCTTC
V: TRBV20-1; J: TRBJ2-7; D: TRBD2; size: .; CDR3: CSALRTSGSGEQYF; DNA: TGCAGTGCTCTGAGGACTAGCGGGAGCGGCGAGCAGTACTTC
V: TRBV10-3; J: TRBJ2-7; D: TRBD1; size: .; CDR3: CATLGQGTYEQYF; DNA: TGTGCCACCTTAGGACAGGGCACTTACGAGCAGTACTTC
V: TRBV15; J: TRBJ2-4; D: .; size: .; CDR3: CATSSPTRAKNIQYF; DNA: TGTGCCACCAGCAGCCCGACAAGAGCCAAAAACATTCAGTACTTC
V: TRBV20-1; J: TRBJ1-2; D: TRBD1; size: .; CDR3: CSAGQGTNYGYTF; DNA: TGCAGTGCTGGACAGGGAACTAACTATGGCTACACCTTC
V: TRBV7-8; J: TRBJ2-7; D: .; size: few; CDR3: CASSSGELYEQYF; DNA: TGTGCCAGCAGCTCGGGAGAACTCTACGAGCAGTACTTC
V: TRBV9; J: TRBJ2-7; D: .; size: .; CDR3: CASSVGTAGSYEQYF; DNA: TGTGCCAGCAGCGTAGGGACTGCCGGCTCCTACGAGCAGTACTTC
V: TRBV9; J: TRBJ1-2; D: .; size: .; CDR3: CASSVEQSYGYTF; DNA: TGTGCCAGCAGCGTAGAACAGTCCTACGGCTACACCTTC
V: TRBV20-1; J: TRBJ2-5; D: .; size: .; CDR3: CSARLPGETQYF; DNA: TGCAGTGCTAGACTTCCTGGGGAGACCCAGTACTTC
V: TRBV2; J: TRBJ1-2; D: TRBD1; size: .; CDR3: CASSLNRGGSYGYTF; DNA: TGTGCCAGCAGTCTCAACAGGGGTGGGTCCTATGGCTACACCTTC
V: TRBV7-3; J: TRBJ1-1; D: .; size: once; CDR3: CAGSLVGDTEAFF; DNA: TGTGCCGGCAGCTTAGTGGGTGACACTGAAGCTTTCTTT
V: TRBV7-8; J: TRBJ2-5; D: TRBD2; size: .; CDR3: CASSRDRGVGETQYF; DNA: TGTGCCAGCAGCCGGGACCGGGGGGTGGGAGAGACCCAGTACTTC
V: TRBV12-5; J: TRBJ1-2; D: TRBD1; size: many; CDR3: CASGHRGINYGYTF; DNA: TGTGCTAGTGGGCACAGGGGAATTAACTATGGCTACACCTTC
V: TRBV3-1; J: TRBJ2-3; D: TRBD1; size: .; CDR3: CASSDTGGAGDTQYF; DNA: TGTGCCAGCAGTGACACAGGGGGCGCGGGAGATACGCAGTATTTT
V: TRBV27; J: TRBJ2-7; D: .; size: many; CDR3: CASSLSGRSYEQYF; DNA: TGTGCCAGCAGTTTATCGGGCCGATCCTACGAGCAGTACTTC
V: TRBV7-8; J: TRBJ2-1; D: .; size: .; CDR3: CASSLALRNEQFF; DNA: TGTGCCAGCAGCCTGGCCTTACGCAATGAGCAGTTCTTC
V: TRBV7-9; J: TRBJ1-1; D: .; size: .; CDR3: CASSPPGIEAFF; DNA: TGTGCCAGCAGCCCGCCGGGGATTGAAGCTTTCTTT